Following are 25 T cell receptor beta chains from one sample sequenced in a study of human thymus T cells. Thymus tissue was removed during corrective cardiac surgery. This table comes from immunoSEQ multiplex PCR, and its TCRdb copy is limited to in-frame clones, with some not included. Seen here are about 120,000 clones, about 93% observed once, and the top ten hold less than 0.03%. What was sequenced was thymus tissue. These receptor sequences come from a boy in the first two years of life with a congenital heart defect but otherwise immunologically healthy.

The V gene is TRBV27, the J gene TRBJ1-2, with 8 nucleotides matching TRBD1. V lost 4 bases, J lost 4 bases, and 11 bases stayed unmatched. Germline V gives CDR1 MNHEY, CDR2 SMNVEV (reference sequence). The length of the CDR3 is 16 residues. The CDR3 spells CASSSEQGGPPYGYTF. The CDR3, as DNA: TGTGCCAGCAGTTCGGAACAGGGGGGCCCTCCCTATGGCTACACCTTC.

The CDR3 DNA sequence: TGTGCCAGCAGCCCTCCCACAGGACTAAATGAAAAACTGTTTTTT. It codes for CASSPPTGLNEKLFF. V and J are TRBV28 and TRBJ1-4; D possibly corresponds to TRBD1 (5 bases). This CDR3 is built from 15 residues. Germline CDR1 and CDR2: MDHEN and SYDVKM. V was trimmed by 6 bases and J by 5 bases, leaving 16 bases between them.

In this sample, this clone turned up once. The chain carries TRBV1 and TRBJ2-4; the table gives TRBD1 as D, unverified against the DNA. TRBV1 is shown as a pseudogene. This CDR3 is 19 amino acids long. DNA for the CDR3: TGCACCAGCAGCCAAGAAGGGGGGACAGGGAAAATGGCCAAAAACATTCAGTACTTC. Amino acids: CTSSQEGGTGKMAKNIQYF.

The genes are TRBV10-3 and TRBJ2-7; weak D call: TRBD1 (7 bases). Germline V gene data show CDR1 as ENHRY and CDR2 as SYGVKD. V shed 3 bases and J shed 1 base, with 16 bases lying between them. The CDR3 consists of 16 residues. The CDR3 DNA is TGTGCCATCAGTGATAAGGGGGGACAGCCTTCCTACGAGCAGTACTTC. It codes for CAISDKGGQPSYEQYF.

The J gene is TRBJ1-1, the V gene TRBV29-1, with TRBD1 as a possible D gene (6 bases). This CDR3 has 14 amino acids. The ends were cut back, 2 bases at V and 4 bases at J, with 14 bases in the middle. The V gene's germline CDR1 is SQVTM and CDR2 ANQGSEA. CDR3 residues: CSVERGGALTEAFF. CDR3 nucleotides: TGCAGCGTTGAAAGGGGGGGGGCCCTCACTGAAGCTTTCTTT.

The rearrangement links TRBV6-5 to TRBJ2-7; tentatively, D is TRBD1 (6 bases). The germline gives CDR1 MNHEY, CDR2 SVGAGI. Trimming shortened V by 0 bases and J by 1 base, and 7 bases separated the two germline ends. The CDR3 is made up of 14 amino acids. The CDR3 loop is CASSYSQGSYEQYF. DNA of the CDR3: TGTGCCAGCAGTTACTCCCAGGGGTCCTACGAGCAGTACTTC.

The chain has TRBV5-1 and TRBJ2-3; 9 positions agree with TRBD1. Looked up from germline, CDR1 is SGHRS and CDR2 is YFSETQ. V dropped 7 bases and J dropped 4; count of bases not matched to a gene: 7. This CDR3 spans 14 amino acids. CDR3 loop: CASRRDRAADTQYF. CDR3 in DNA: TGCGCCAGCCGACGGGACAGGGCGGCAGATACGCAGTATTTT. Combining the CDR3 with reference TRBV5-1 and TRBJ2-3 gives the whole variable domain KAGVTQTPRYLIKTRGQQVTLSCSPISGHRSVSWYQQTPGQGLQFLFEYFSETQRNKGNFPGRFSGRQFSNSRSEMNVSTLELGDSALYLCASRRDRAADTQYFGPGTRLTVL.

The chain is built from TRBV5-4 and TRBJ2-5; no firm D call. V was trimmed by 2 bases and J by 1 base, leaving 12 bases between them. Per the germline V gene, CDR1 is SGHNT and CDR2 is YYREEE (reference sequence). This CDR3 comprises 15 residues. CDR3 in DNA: TGTGCCAGCAGCTTATTACCGGGCAGCCAAGAGACCCAGTACTTC. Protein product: CASSLLPGSQETQYF.

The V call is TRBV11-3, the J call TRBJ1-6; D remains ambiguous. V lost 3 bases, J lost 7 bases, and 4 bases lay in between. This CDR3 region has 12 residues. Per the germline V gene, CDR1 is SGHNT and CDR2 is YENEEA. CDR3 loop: CASSLTNSPLHF. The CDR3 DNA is TGTGCCAGCAGCTTGACGAATTCACCCCTCCACTTT. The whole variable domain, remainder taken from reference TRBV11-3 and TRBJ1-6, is EAGVVQSPRYKIIEKKQPVAFWCNPISGHNTLYWYLQNLGQGPELLIRYENEEAVDDSQLPKDRFSAERLKGVDSTLKIQPAELGDSAVYLCASSLTNSPLHFGNGTRLTVT.

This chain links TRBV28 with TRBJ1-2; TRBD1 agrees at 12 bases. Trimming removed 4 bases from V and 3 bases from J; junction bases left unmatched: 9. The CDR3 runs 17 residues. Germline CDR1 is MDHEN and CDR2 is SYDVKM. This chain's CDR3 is CASSYRRDRGRDYGYTF. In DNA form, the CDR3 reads TGTGCCAGCAGTTACCGCCGGGACAGGGGGCGGGACTATGGCTACACCTTC.

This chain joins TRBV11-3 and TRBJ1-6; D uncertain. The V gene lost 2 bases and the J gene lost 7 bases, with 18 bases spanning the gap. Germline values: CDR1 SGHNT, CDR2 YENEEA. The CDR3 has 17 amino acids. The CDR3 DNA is TGTGCCAGCAGCTTAAGGATGACGGCGGGCATGAATTCACCCCTCCACTTT. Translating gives CASSLRMTAGMNSPLHF.

The CDR3 nucleotides read TGTGCCAGCAGTTACTCGGGGGGGGCCCACGAGCAGTACTTC. It specifies CASSYSGGAHEQYF. The V and J genes are TRBV6-5 and TRBJ2-7; a weak D match, TRBD2 (7 bases). The CDR3 covers 14 residues. Trimming took 0 bases from V and 5 from J, leaving 11 bases between them. CDR1 and CDR2 (germline): MNHEY, SVGAGI.

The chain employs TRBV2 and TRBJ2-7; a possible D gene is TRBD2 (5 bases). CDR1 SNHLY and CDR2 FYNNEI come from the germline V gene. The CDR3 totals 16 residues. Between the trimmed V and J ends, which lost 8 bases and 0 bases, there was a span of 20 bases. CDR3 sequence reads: CASETPEGEYSYEQYF. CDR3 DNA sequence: TGTGCCAGCGAGACCCCTGAGGGCGAGTACTCCTACGAGCAGTACTTC.

The chain's CDR3 is CSVVSASPNYGYTF. The CDR3 DNA sequence: TGCAGCGTTGTTTCAGCATCCCCTAACTATGGCTACACCTTC. The V call is TRBV29-1, the J call TRBJ1-2; D is uncertain. The V end lost 4 bases, the J end lost 0 bases, and 12 bases lay between the germline ends. This CDR3 is built from 14 residues. Germline CDR1 reads SQVTM; CDR2 reads ANQGSEA.

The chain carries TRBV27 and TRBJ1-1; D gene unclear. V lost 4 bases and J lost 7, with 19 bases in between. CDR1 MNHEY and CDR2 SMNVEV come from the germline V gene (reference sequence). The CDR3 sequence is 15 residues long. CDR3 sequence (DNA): TGTGCCAGCAGTTCCTCTGCCCGTCGGGCGGGTGAAGCTTTCTTT. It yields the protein CASSSSARRAGEAFF.

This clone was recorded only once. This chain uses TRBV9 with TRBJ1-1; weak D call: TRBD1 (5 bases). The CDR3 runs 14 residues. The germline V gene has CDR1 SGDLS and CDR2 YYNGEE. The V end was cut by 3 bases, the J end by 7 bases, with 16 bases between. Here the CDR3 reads CASSGREGTSEAFF. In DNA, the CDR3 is TGTGCCAGCAGCGGGAGGGAGGGGACGAGTGAAGCTTTCTTT.

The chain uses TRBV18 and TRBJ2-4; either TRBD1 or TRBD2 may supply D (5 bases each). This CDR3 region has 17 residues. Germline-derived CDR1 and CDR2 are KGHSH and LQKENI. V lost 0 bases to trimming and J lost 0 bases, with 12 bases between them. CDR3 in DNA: TGTGCCAGCTCACCACCAACTAGGGGATTAGCCAAAAACATTCAGTACTTC. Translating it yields CASSPPTRGLAKNIQYF.

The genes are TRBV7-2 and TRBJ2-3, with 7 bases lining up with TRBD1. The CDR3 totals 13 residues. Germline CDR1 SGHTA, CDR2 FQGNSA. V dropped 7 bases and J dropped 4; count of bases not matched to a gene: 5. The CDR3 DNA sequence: TGTGCCAGCAACCCGACAGGGCCAGATACGCAGTATTTT. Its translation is CASNPTGPDTQYF.

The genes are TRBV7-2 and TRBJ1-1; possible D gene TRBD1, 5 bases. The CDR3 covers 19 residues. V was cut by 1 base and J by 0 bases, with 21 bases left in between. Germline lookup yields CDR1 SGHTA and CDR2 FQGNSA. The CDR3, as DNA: TGTGCCAGCAGCTTAGAGGCATTAAACTCCCGGGGGTTGAACACTGAAGCTTTCTTT. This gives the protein CASSLEALNSRGLNTEAFF.

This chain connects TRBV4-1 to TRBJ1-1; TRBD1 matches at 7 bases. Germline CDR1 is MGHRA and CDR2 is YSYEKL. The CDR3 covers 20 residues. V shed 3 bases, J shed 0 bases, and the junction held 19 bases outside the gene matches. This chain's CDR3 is CASSQDRKAYEERLNTEAFF. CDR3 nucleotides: TGCGCCAGCAGCCAGGACAGGAAGGCCTACGAAGAACGGCTGAACACTGAAGCTTTCTTT.

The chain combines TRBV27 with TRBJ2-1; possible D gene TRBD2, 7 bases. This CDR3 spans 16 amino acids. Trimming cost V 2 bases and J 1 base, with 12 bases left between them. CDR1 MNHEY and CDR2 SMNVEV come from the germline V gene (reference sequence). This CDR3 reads CASSLAEGGSYNEQFF. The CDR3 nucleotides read TGTGCCAGCAGTTTAGCGGAGGGGGGGTCCTACAATGAGCAGTTCTTC.

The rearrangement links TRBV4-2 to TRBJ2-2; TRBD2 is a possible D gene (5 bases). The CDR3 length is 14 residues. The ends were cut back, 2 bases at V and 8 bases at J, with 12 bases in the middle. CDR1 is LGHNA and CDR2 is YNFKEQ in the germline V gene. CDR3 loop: CASSQSTGKGELFF. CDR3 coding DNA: TGTGCCAGCAGCCAATCTACCGGGAAAGGGGAGCTGTTTTTT.

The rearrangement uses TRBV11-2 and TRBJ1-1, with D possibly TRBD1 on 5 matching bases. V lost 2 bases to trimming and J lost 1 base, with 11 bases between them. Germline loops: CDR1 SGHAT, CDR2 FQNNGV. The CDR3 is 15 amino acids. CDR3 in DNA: TGTGCCAGCAGCTTACAGGGAAAGGGGAACACTGAAGCTTTCTTT. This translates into CASSLQGKGNTEAFF.

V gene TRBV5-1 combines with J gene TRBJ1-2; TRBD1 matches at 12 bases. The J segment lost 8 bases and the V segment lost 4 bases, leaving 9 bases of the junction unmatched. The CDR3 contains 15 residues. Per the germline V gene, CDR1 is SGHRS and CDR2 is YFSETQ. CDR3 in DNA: TGCGCCAGCAGCCCGAGGGGACAGGGGGCCAGAGGCTACACCTTC. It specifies CASSPRGQGARGYTF.

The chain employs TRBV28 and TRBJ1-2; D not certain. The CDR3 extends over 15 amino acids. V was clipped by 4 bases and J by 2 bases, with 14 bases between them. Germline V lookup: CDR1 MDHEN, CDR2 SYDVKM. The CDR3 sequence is CASSYPRNSNYGYTF. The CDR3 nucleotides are TGTGCCAGCAGTTACCCTCGCAACTCCAACTATGGCTACACCTTC.